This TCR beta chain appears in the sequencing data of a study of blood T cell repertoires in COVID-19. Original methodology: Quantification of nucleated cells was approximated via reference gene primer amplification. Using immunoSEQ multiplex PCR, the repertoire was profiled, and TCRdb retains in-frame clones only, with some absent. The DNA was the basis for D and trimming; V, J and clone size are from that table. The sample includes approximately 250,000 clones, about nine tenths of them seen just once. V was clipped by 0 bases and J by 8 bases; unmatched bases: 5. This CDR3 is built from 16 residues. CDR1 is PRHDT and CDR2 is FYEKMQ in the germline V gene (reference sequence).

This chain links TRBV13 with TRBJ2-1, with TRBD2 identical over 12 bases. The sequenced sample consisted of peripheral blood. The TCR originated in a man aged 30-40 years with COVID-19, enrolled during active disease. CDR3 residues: CASSLGTSGGRYEQFF. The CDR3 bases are TGTGCCAGCAGCTTAGGCACTAGCGGGGGGAGGTATGAGCAGTTCTTC.